This TCR beta chain came from a study of read filtering for tumor transcriptome and immune sequencing (dated by TCRdb to about 2020). With respect to the entire study: Of the patients in the cohort, some 17 were male and over 11 were female, and their mean age was about 70 years, with a range of roughly 45 to 80. By revised international staging, eight or nine patients were R-ISS I, about 15 were R-ISS II and more than five were R-ISS III. After DNase treatment, whole-transcriptome libraries were prepared with the TruSeq RNA Access Library Prep Kit. TCR-region mapped reads per sample ranged from about 3.5 to 10.27 million with IR-seq versus only roughly 85 to 1273 with RNA-seq. The study compared TCR repertoires from targeted immune repertoire sequencing and bulk whole-transcriptome sequencing run on the same bone marrow samples. One of the main goals was to work out a read-filtering strategy for immune repertoire data, in particular whether clonotypes backed by only a single read should be removed. Overall study outcomes, separate from this receptor: The correlation between IR-seq and RNA-seq shared clonotype proportions rose when single-read clonotypes were removed. Clonotypes were captured by IR-seq at much higher depth and more reliably than by RNA-seq, and smaller IR-seq throughput was sufficient for identification of most shared clonotypes. The sorted CD138-negative fraction was not purified T cells but a mixed bone marrow immune population. Single-read clonotypes made up about four fifths of clonotypes but approximately 3.5% of total reads in IR-seq, and just under 75% of clonotypes and roughly 45% of reads in RNA-seq.

TCR libraries were built from approximately 400 ng RNA with the Immunoverse kit, using molecular barcoded adaptors covering alpha/delta and beta/gamma chains. TCR library preparation used the same RNA that went into transcriptome sequencing. Sequencing of the TCR libraries was done on an Illumina HiSeq 4000 with 2 x 150 cycles. As for how the authors treated the data: MiXCR aligned TCR reads to human V, D, J and C references and assembled the aligned reads into CDR3 clonotypes, with quality filtering and error correction included. Clonotype counts and gene usage diversity were analyzed with the tcR package in R. For inspection of raw mapping reads, RNA-seq reads were mapped by STAR aligner version 2.5.3a onto GRCh37 of the human genome. To test how sequencing depth affected the clonotypes detected, IR-seq fastq files were randomly downsampled with Seqtk 1.3. TCRdb redid the processing of the public reads, applying fastp at Q25 and MiXCR, and retained in-frame beta chains. Entries are consolidated by CDR3 protein sequence, retaining the most common genes and DNA. V and J calls and clone size were set by TCRdb, not the authors. The sample table lists 5,000 to 6,500 distinct CDR3 sequences, around a quarter of them with a count of one. Under 50% of the sample rests with the top ten.

The CDR3 numbers 14 residues from cysteine through phenylalanine. Of all the DNA, just the CDR3 is kept, 42 bases in frame from base 1. The germline V gene (reference sequence) gives CDR1 as DFQATT and CDR2 as SNEGSKA. The V end loses 0 bases and the J end loses 1 base, and a stretch of 9 bases separates them. Bone marrow was sampled from every patient at the time of active disease. Isolation of bone marrow mononuclear cells was performed by Ficoll-Hypaque density gradient centrifugation. To remove myeloma plasma cells, the cells were labeled with CD138 magnetic microbeads on a MACS separator, and CD138-negative cells were then collected by negative selection. Flow cytometry on an Attune NxT with CD138 antibodies was used to check the purity of the isolated cells. Total RNA was extracted with TRIzol reagent and quantified with a NanoDrop spectrophotometer. For each patient, paired RNA-seq and IR-seq were run on the CD138-negative bone marrow sample from that patient.

This clonotype was observed at least ten times. This receptor's antigen is unknown. No qualities accompany the bases; no much larger clone lies one base away. This receptor chain uses TRBV20-1 and TRBJ1-1; the D gene lacks a confident call. This TCR was recovered from a donor at least 40 years old with multiple myeloma. Sequencing was done on a sample of a population of CD138-negative cells sorted from bone marrow. The cell subset or site label on this specimen signifies: bone marrow mononuclear cells depleted of CD138+ plasma/myeloma cells by negative magnetic selection. The CDR3 region reads CSARDLSRNTEAFF. The DNA sequence reads TGCAGTGCTAGAGATCTAAGCAGGAACACTGAAGCTTTCTTT.